This TCR beta chain is from a study of T cell responses to AZD1222 COVID-19 vaccine. Sequencing was performed with immunoSEQ multiplex PCR; in TCRdb, only in-frame clones are kept and a portion is missing. Of 150,000 to 200,000 clones in the sample, roughly 94% were seen once. The germline V and J ends were trimmed by 2 bases and 2 bases, with 0 bases remaining between them. Germline values: CDR1 MRHNA, CDR2 SNTAGT. This CDR3 has 11 residues. This chain links TRBV6-4 with TRBJ1-2; no clear D. The starting material was peripheral blood, obtained on day 0 of AZD1222 vaccination. This receptor was identified in an adult in good health. This chain's CDR3 is CASSDNYGYTF. DNA for the CDR3: TGTGCCAGCAGTGACAACTATGGCTACACCTTC.